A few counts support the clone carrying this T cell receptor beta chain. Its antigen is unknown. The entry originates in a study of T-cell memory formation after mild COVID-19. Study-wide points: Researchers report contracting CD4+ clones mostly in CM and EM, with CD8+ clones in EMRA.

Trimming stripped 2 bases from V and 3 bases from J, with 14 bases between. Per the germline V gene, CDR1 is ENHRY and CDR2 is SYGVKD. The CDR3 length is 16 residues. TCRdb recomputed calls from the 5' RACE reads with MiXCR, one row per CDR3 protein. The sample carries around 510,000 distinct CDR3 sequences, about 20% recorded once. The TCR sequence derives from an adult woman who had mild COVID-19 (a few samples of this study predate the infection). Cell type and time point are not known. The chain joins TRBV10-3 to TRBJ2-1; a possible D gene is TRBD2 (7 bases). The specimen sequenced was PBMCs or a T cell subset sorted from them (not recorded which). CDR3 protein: CAISEASGGGYNEQFF. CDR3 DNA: TGTGCCATCAGTGAGGCTAGCGGAGGGGGCTACAATGAGCAGTTCTTC.